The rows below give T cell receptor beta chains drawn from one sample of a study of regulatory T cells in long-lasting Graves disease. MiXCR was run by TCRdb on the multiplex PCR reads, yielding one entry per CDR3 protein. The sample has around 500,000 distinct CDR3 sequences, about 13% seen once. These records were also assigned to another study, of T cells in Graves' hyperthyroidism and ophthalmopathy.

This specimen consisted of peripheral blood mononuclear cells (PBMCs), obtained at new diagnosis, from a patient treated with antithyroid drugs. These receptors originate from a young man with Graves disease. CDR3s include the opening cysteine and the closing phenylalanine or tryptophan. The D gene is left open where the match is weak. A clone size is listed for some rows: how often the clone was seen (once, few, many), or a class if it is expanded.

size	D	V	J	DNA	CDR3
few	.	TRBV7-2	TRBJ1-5	TGTGCCAGCACCCTCGGCGGAAGCCAGCCCCAGCATTTT	CASTLGGSQPQHF
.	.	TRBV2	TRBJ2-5	TGTGCCAGTGGACTAGGGGGTGAGACCCAGTACTTC	CASGLGGETQYF
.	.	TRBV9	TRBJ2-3	TGTGCCAGCGAATACACGGGTCGGGGCACAGATACGCAGTATTTT	CASEYTGRGTDTQYF
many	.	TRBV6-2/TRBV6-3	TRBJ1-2	TGTGCCAGCAGTTACGTCCCCGGCGTAGCTAACTATGGCTACACCTTC	CASSYVPGVANYGYTF
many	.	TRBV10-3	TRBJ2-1	TGTGCCATCAGTGAGTCGAGCCGCCATGAGCAGTTCTTC	CAISESSRHEQFF
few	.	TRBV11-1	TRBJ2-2	TGTGCCAGCAGCTTTGGAGGGGCGAACACCGGGGAGCTGTTTTTT	CASSFGGANTGELFF
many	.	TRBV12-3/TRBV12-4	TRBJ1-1	TGTGCCAGCAGCGCGTACGGGTCGTACACTGAAGCTTTCTTT	CASSAYGSYTEAFF
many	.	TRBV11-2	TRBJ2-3	TGTGCCAGCAGCTTAGAGTGGGCGGGCACAGATACGCAGTATTTT	CASSLEWAGTDTQYF
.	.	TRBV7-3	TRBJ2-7	TGTGCCAGCAGCCAAGAAGGACTTGCCGCCTACGAGCAGTACTTC	CASSQEGLAAYEQYF
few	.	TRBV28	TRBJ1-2	TGTGCCAGCAGACAGGCAGGGAGCTATGGCTACACCTTC	CASRQAGSYGYTF
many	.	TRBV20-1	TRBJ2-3	TGCAGTGCTAGAGCCCCCGGCGCAGGCGGCACAGATACGCAGTATTTT	CSARAPGAGGTDTQYF
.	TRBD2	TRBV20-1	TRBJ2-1	TGCAGTGCTAGAAGTCGGCTAGCGGGGAGTAATGAGCAGTTCTTC	CSARSRLAGSNEQFF
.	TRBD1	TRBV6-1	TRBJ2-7	TGTGCCTTAGGGACAGGGACCTACGAGCAGTACTTC	CALGTGTYEQYF
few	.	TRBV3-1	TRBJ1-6	TGTGCCAGCAGCCAACTCAATAATTCACCCCTCCACTTT	CASSQLNNSPLHF
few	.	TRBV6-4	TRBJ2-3	TGTGCCAGCAGTGTGAATGGGGGAAGGTATGCAGATACGCAGTATTTT	CASSVNGGRYADTQYF
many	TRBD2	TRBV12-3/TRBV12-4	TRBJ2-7	TGTGCCAGCAGATCTAGCGGGAGCTCCGAGCAGTACTTC	CASRSSGSSEQYF
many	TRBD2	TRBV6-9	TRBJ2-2	TGTGCCAGCAGTTCTAGAGGAAGACTAGCGGGTTTGAAGGGGACCGGGGAGCTGTTTTTT	CASSSRGRLAGLKGTGELFF
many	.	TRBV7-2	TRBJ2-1	TGTGCCAGCAGCATAAATACTAACAATGAGCAGTTCTTC	CASSINTNNEQFF
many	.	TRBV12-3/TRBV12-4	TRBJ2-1	TGTGCCAGCACCACGGGATACTCCTACAATGAGCAGTTCTTC	CASTTGYSYNEQFF
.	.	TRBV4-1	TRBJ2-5	TGCGCCAGCAGCCAAGATCCAGCGGGCGCCGTCCAAGAGACCCAGTACTTC	CASSQDPAGAVQETQYF
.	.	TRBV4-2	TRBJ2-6	TGTGCCAGCAGCCAGGGGGCCAACGTCCTGACTTTC	CASSQGANVLTF
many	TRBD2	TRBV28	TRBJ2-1	TGTGCCCCGCCGGTTACCGGGACTAGCGGGCATCGGCGCTACAATGAGCAGTTCTTC	CAPPVTGTSGHRRYNEQFF
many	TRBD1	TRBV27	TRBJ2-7	TGTGCCAGCAGTCTTGACAGGGGGAGTCCCTACGAGCAGTACTTC	CASSLDRGSPYEQYF
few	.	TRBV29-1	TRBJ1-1	TGCAGCGTGATGAGGGGGGCGAGCACTGAAGCTTTCTTT	CSVMRGASTEAFF
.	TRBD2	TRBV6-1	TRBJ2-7	TGTGCCAGCAGTGTGATAGCGGGAGGAAGTTACGGGCAGTACTTC	CASSVIAGGSYGQYF
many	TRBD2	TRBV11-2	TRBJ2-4	TGTGCCAGCAGCCTGTCGACTAGCGGGAGTGCCAAAAACATTCAGTACTTC	CASSLSTSGSAKNIQYF
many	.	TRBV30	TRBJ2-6	TGTGCCTGGAGTTTAGGGGGATCTGGGGCCAACGTCCTGACTTTC	CAWSLGGSGANVLTF
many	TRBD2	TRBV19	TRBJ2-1	TGTGCCACCCTTGGACTAGCGGGAATCGTAGGTACCAATGAGCAGTTCTTC	CATLGLAGIVGTNEQFF
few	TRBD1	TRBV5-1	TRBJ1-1	TGCGCCAGCAGCTTGCCCGAGGAGGGGGCGTGGGTGAACACTGAAGCTTTCTTT	CASSLPEEGAWVNTEAFF
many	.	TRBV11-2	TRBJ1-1	TGTGCCAGCAGCACCTCCTTAGGGGACACTGAAGCTTTCTTT	CASSTSLGDTEAFF
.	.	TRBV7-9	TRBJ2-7	TGTGCCAGCAGCTCCGTGGGACCTTTATACGAGCAGTACTTC	CASSSVGPLYEQYF
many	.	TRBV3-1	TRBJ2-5	TGTGCCAGCAGCCAATTGTGGGACGGGGAGACCCAGTACTTC	CASSQLWDGETQYF
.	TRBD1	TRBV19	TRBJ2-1	TGTGCCACCCACCGCAGGGGGCTCTACAATGAGCAGTTCTTC	CATHRRGLYNEQFF
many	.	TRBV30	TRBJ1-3	TGTGCCTCTGACAGGAGTCTTGGAAACACCATATATTTT	CASDRSLGNTIYF
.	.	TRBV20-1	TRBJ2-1	TGCAGTGCTGCCGGGACAGGGACTAGCTTTTACAATGAGCAGTTCTTC	CSAAGTGTSFYNEQFF
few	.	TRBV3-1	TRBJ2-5	TGTGCCAGCAGCCCTGGCCTCCTCGTGGCCCAGTACTTC	CASSPGLLVAQYF
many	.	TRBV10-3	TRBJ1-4	TGTGCCATCAGTGGGGCCGGGGAAAAACTGTTTTTT	CAISGAGEKLFF
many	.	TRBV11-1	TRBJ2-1	TGTGCCAGCAGCTTTCCGCGCAAAGAGAAGGATAAGAATGAGCAGTTCTTC	CASSFPRKEKDKNEQFF
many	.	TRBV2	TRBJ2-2	TGTGCCAGCAGTTCCGACGCGACGGACACCGGGGAGCTGTTTTTT	CASSSDATDTGELFF
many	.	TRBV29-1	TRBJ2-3	TGCAGCGTTGATGATTGGGGGAGCGCAGATACGCAGTATTTT	CSVDDWGSADTQYF
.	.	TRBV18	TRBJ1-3	TGTGCCAGCTCACCACCATATGGGGGGGACGGAAACACCATATATTTT	CASSPPYGGDGNTIYF
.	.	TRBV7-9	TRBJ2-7	TGCGCCAGCAGCCAACCCGGCTCTAGCGTCCTACGGGAGCAGTACTTC	CASSQPGSSVLREQYF
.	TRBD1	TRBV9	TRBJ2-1	TGTGCCAGCAGCCCTTGGACAGGACTCGCCAATGAGCAGTTCTTC	CASSPWTGLANEQFF
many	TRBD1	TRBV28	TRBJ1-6	TGTGCCAGCAGTTCCCCAGGGGGACGGAATTCACCCCTCCACTTT	CASSSPGGRNSPLHF
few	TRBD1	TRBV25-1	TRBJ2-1	TGTGCCAGCAGAGAAAGAGGACAGGGAACCTACAATGAGCAGTTCTTC	CASRERGQGTYNEQFF
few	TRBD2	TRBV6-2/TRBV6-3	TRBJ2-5	TGTGCCAGCAGGGCAATAGCGGGAGTGGAGACCCAGTACTTC	CASRAIAGVETQYF
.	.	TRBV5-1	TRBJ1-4	TGCGCCAGCAGCTTGGTGGGGCGGTTGCTTGGTAATGAAAAACTGTTTTTT	CASSLVGRLLGNEKLFF
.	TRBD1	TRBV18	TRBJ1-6	TGTGCCAGCTCGGGGACTGGACAGGGCCATTCACCCCTCCACTTT	CASSGTGQGHSPLHF
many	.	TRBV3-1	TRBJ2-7	TGTGCCAGCAGCCAAGGCCCGGGGATTTACGAGCAGTACTTC	CASSQGPGIYEQYF
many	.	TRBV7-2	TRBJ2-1	TGTGCCAGCAGCTTAGCGTCAAGGGGCAATGAGCAGTTCTTC	CASSLASRGNEQFF
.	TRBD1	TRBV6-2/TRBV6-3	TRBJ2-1	TGTGCCAGCAGCCAGGGACAGAGGGAGCAGTTCTTC	CASSQGQREQFF
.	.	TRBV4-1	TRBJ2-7	TGCGCCAGCAGCCAAGGGCCAAGGAGGGGCTCTAGCTCCTACGAGCAGTACTTC	CASSQGPRRGSSSYEQYF
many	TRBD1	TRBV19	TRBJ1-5	TGTGCCACCTTTTCGGGACAGGGTTATAGCAATCAGCCCCAGCATTTT	CATFSGQGYSNQPQHF
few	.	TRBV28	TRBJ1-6	TGTGCCAGCAGTTTCATGGGCGAGGGGGTATCACCCCTCCACTTT	CASSFMGEGVSPLHF
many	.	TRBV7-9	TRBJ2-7	TGTGCCAGCAGCTTAGGGGCCGACTACGAGCAGTACTTC	CASSLGADYEQYF
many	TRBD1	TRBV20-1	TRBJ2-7	TGCAGTGCTAGATGGGACAGATACAATTACGAGCAGTACTTC	CSARWDRYNYEQYF